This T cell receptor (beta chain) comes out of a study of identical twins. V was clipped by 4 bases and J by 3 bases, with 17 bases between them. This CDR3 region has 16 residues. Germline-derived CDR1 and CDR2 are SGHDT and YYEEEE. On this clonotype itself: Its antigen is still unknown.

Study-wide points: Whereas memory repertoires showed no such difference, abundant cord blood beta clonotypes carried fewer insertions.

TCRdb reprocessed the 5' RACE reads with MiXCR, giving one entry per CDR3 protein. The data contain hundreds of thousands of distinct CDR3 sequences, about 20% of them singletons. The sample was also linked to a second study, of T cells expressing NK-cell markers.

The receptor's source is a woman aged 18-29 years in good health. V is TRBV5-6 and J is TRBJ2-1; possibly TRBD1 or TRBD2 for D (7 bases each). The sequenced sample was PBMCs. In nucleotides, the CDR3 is TGTGCCAGCAGCCCCAGGGGGGGGAGGGGCTACAATGAGCAGTTCTTC. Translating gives CASSPRGGRGYNEQFF.